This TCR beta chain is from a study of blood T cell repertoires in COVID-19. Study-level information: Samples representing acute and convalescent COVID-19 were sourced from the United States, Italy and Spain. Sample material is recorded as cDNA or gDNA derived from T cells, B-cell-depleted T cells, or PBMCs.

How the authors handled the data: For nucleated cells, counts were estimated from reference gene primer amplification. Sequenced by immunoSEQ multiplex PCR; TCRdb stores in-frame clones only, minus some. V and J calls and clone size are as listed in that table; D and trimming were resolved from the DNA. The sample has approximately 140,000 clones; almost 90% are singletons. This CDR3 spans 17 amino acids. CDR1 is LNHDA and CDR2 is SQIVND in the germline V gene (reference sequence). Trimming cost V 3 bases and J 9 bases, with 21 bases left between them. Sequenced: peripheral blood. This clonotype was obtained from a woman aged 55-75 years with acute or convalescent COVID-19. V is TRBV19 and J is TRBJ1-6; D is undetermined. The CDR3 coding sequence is TGTGCCAGTAGTATCATCGGAGGACGGCTCATGGCTTCACCCCTCCACTTT. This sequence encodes CASSIIGGRLMASPLHF.